A selection of T cell receptor beta chains follows, all from one sample in a study of CD8+ T cells in alopecia areata. Assay: immunoSEQ multiplex PCR; the TCRdb copy retains only in-frame clones and omits some. The data show about 12,000 clones, with 60% seen just once and roughly a fifth held by the top ten. The sequenced sample was skin. Receptors were obtained from a human donor with alopecia areata. The CDR3 runs from the conserved cysteine through the conserved F or W. D genes are given only for firm matches. Part of the rows lack a size; the others show once, few, many or a class for expanded clones.

clone size	V gene	J gene	D gene	CDR3 DNA	CDR3 protein
.	TRBV5-5	TRBJ2-7	.	TGTGCCAGCAGCTTGCTCCCTTCCTACGAGCAGTACTTC	CASSLLPSYEQYF
few	TRBV29-1	TRBJ2-7	.	TGCAGCGTTGAAGTAAGGATTCAGGGCGAGCAGTACTTC	CSVEVRIQGEQYF
few	TRBV19	TRBJ2-1	TRBD2	TGTGCCAGTAGTTCCACCACGGGACTAGCGGCTCGCATCCGGCAGTTCTTC	CASSSTTGLAARIRQFF
.	TRBV4-3	TRBJ2-1	.	TGCGCCAGCAGCCATCCAGCGGGCTACAATGAGCAGTTCTTC	CASSHPAGYNEQFF
.	TRBV27	TRBJ1-1	.	TGTGCCAGCAGCTCCAGCCCGAGCCCGGGCACTGAAGCTTTCTTT	CASSSSPSPGTEAFF
.	TRBV6-5	TRBJ1-1	.	TGTGCCAGCAGTTACAGAGGGAACACTGAAGCTTTCTTT	CASSYRGNTEAFF
.	TRBV4-1	TRBJ2-1	TRBD2	TGCGCCAGCAGCCAAGCCCGGACTAGCACTAACAATGAGCAGTTCTTC	CASSQARTSTNNEQFF
medium-sized	TRBV5-1	TRBJ1-4	.	TGCGCCAGCAGCTTCAGGGATTCTAATGAAAAACTGTTTTTT	CASSFRDSNEKLFF
few	TRBV5-1	TRBJ1-4	TRBD1	TGCGCCAGCAGCACCAGGGGGCCCGATGAAAAACTGTTTTTT	CASSTRGPDEKLFF
.	TRBV6-1	TRBJ2-3	TRBD2	TGTGCCAGCAGTGAACAAGCGGGAGAGGCTGGCACAGATACGCAGTATTTT	CASSEQAGEAGTDTQYF
.	TRBV6-5	TRBJ1-4	.	TGTGCCAGCAGTTACTCGTGGACGTCTAATGAAAAACTGTTTTTT	CASSYSWTSNEKLFF
.	TRBV5-1	TRBJ2-3	TRBD2	TGCGCCAGCAGCTACACAGCGGGATCCCCCACAGATACGCAGTATTTT	CASSYTAGSPTDTQYF
few	TRBV6-5	TRBJ2-5	.	TGTGCCAGCAGTTCTAGGAGTCCCCAAGAGACCCAGTACTTC	CASSSRSPQETQYF
medium-sized	TRBV5-4	TRBJ1-1	.	TGTGCCAGCAGCTTTGGGGGGGCGACCCTAGAAGCTTTCTTT	CASSFGGATLEAFF
.	TRBV7-2	TRBJ1-1	.	TGTGCCAGCAGCTTGAGTCAGGGAATCCCTGAAGCTTTCTTT	CASSLSQGIPEAFF
.	TRBV29-1	TRBJ1-5	.	TGCAGCGTTGAAGATCCCCGACTAGCCGGCACAGATACGCAGCATTTT	CSVEDPRLAGTDTQHF
few	TRBV5-4	TRBJ1-1	TRBD1	TGTGCCAGCACCCGCGGTGGGACAGGGCCCACCACTGAAGCTTTCTTT	CASTRGGTGPTTEAFF
.	TRBV5-8	TRBJ2-2	.	TGTGCCAGCAGCCCTCCCGGCAGGGTGGACACCGGGGAGCTGTTTTTT	CASSPPGRVDTGELFF
few	TRBV28	TRBJ2-1	TRBD2	TGTGCCAGCAGTTTATCTAGCGGGTACTACAATGAGCAGTTCTTC	CASSLSSGYYNEQFF
.	TRBV27	TRBJ2-2	TRBD2	TGTGCCAGCACCTCACTAGCGGGGACGAACACCGGGGAGCTGTTTTTT	CASTSLAGTNTGELFF
.	TRBV28	TRBJ2-1	.	TGTGCCAGCACCGCACAGGGTTACGAGCAGTTCTTC	CASTAQGYEQFF
.	TRBV2	TRBJ2-3	TRBD2	TGTGCCAGCAGTGAATCGGAGGGACTATCAGGCGATACGCAGTATTTT	CASSESEGLSGDTQYF
.	TRBV29-1	TRBJ2-1	TRBD1	TGCAGCGTAGGTACAGGGGTCCATGAGCAGTTCTTC	CSVGTGVHEQFF
.	TRBV28	TRBJ2-3	.	TGTGCCAGCAGTTTCCCCCCACTATCAGATACGCAGTATTTT	CASSFPPLSDTQYF
.	TRBV14	TRBJ2-7	.	TGTGCCAGCAGCCAACGACTTTACGAGCAGTACTTC	CASSQRLYEQYF
.	TRBV28	TRBJ2-5	.	TGTGCCAGCAGTTCCCTCGTATCGGGCAGCGGGGAGACCCAGTACTTC	CASSSLVSGSGETQYF
medium-sized	TRBV19	TRBJ2-1	TRBD2	TGTGCCAGTAGTAGGACTAGCGGGAGCTATGAGCAGTTCTTC	CASSRTSGSYEQFF
.	TRBV9	TRBJ2-7	TRBD1	TGTGCCAGCAGCGTTACAGGGGCCCGGGGCGAGCAGTACTTC	CASSVTGARGEQYF
.	TRBV19	TRBJ1-3	TRBD1	TGTGCCAGTAGTCCGGGGACAGGGGCCGCGAGAAACACCATATATTTT	CASSPGTGAARNTIYF
.	TRBV7-3	TRBJ2-6	.	TGTGCCAGCAGTGCATCTGGGGCCAACGTCCTGACTTTC	CASSASGANVLTF
.	TRBV7-9	TRBJ2-7	TRBD1	TGTGCCAGCAGCTTGGTGGGACAGCAAACCTACGAGCAGTACTTC	CASSLVGQQTYEQYF
.	TRBV4-3	TRBJ1-5	.	TGCGCCAGCAGCCAAAGGGGAGGGGGCAATCAGCCCCAGCATTTT	CASSQRGGGNQPQHF
.	TRBV7-2	TRBJ2-1	.	TGTGCCAGCAGCTCCCAAGCCAATGAGCAGTTCTTC	CASSSQANEQFF
few	TRBV27	TRBJ2-2	.	TGTGCCAGCAGTTTTACGACCGGGGAGCTGTTTTTT	CASSFTTGELFF
few	TRBV7-9	TRBJ1-2	.	TGTGCCAGCAGCTTCGTTGGGGGCTACACCTTC	CASSFVGGYTF
.	TRBV19	TRBJ2-1	TRBD2	TGTGCCAGTAGTTCAAACGGACTAGCGGGAGACAATGAGCAGTTCTTC	CASSSNGLAGDNEQFF
few	TRBV29-1	TRBJ2-2	TRBD1	TGCAGCGCCCCGACAGGGGATAGCACCGGGGAGCTGTTTTTT	CSAPTGDSTGELFF
.	TRBV27	TRBJ2-7	.	TGTGCCAGCAGTTTAGTAGGCGGACGATACTACGAGCAGTACTTC	CASSLVGGRYYEQYF
.	TRBV19	TRBJ1-5	TRBD1	TGTGCCAGTAGTCAAGGACAGGGCCACAATCAGCCCCAGCATTTT	CASSQGQGHNQPQHF
few	TRBV5-1	TRBJ1-1	.	TGCGCCAGCAGCCCCCGCCCGGCTACGAACACTGAAGCTTTCTTT	CASSPRPATNTEAFF
once	TRBV18	TRBJ2-3	.	TGTGCCAGCTCACCACCGGCCTTGACAGATACGCAGTATTTT	CASSPPALTDTQYF
.	TRBV10-3	TRBJ1-2	TRBD1	TGTGCCATCAGTGAGTCAGGGGGCGCAGCCTATGGCTACACCTTC	CAISESGGAAYGYTF
.	TRBV6-1	TRBJ2-5	TRBD2	TGTGCCAGCAGTAACTTCCTAGCGGGAGAACAGAACTTC	CASSNFLAGEQNF
.	TRBV11-1	TRBJ2-1	TRBD2	TGTGCCAGCAGCTTATGGGCGGGAGGGCCCACTTCCTACAATGAGCAGTTCTTC	CASSLWAGGPTSYNEQFF
.	TRBV28	TRBJ2-7	.	TGTGCCAGCAGCCGTCCCTGGGCGGGATTCGAGCAGTACTTC	CASSRPWAGFEQYF
.	TRBV6-5	TRBJ2-1	.	TGTGCCAGCAATCCATTTACTAGCTCCAATGAGCAGTTCTTC	CASNPFTSSNEQFF
.	TRBV6-6	TRBJ2-2	TRBD2	TGTGCCAGCACCTCTACTAGCGTTCGGGACACCGGGGAGCTGTTTTTT	CASTSTSVRDTGELFF
.	TRBV4-3	TRBJ2-1	.	TGCGCCAGCAGCCAAGACGGCAGGTCCTACAATGAGCAGTTCTTC	CASSQDGRSYNEQFF
.	TRBV2	TRBJ2-7	TRBD2	TGTGCCAGCAGTGATCCGCGGGGGTTGAGCTCCTACGAGCAGTACTTC	CASSDPRGLSSYEQYF
.	TRBV19	TRBJ2-2	.	TGTGCCAGTAGTCCTATTAACACCGGGGAGCTGTTTTTT	CASSPINTGELFF